These 14 T cell receptor beta chains were all obtained from the same sample, sequenced in a study of blood T cells in healthy people across ages. The second PCR ran roughly 7 to 12 cycles with a sample-barcoded 5' primer and J-beta primers. TCRdb itself ran the 5' RACE reads through MiXCR, one entry per CDR3 protein. This sample carries about 690,000 distinct CDR3 sequences, approximately 40% of them seen once, and the ten largest clones take around 30%. The sample was blood. The receptors were gathered from a man older than 75 in good health.

In its sample, this clonotype was seen a few times. The rearrangement joins TRBV20-1 to TRBJ2-4, with D possibly called TRBD1 or TRBD2 (5 bases each). The V gene lost 6 bases and the J gene lost 3 bases, with 18 bases spanning the gap. CDR1 and CDR2 (germline): DFQATT, SNEGSKA (reference sequence). CDR3 size: 15 residues. CDR3 nucleotide sequence: TGCAGTGCCATCCCCGGGACCGGCCTCAAAAACATTCAGTACTTC. It specifies CSAIPGTGLKNIQYF.

This clonotype has more than one count but fewer than ten. This chain joins TRBV7-2 and TRBJ2-7; D perhaps matches TRBD1 (5 bases). Trimming cost V 5 bases and J 2 bases, with 19 bases left between them. Germline V gives CDR1 SGHTA, CDR2 FQGNSA. CDR3 length: 16 residues. CDR3 sequence: CASSLSSGLPTYEQYF. Here the CDR3 DNA reads TGTGCCAGCAGCCTAAGTTCAGGGCTACCCACCTACGAGCAGTACTTC.

V is TRBV12-3 or TRBV12-4 and J is TRBJ2-3, with a tentative D call TRBD2 (6 bases). V gave up 6 bases and J gave up 0 bases, with 16 bases separating them. There are 16 residues in the CDR3. The CDR3: CASSPRTIPSTDTQYF. DNA for the CDR3: TGTGCCAGCAGCCCTCGGACTATTCCTAGCACAGATACGCAGTATTTT.

The chain has TRBV4-1 and TRBJ2-1; tentatively, D is TRBD2 (6 bases). This CDR3 has 16 residues. Trimming left V 0 bases short and J 8 bases short, with 17 bases between. Germline values: CDR1 MGHRA, CDR2 YSYEKL. The CDR3, as DNA: TGCGCCAGCAGCCAAGATCCTAGCGTAAAAGGTGATGAGCAGTTCTTC. This encodes CASSQDPSVKGDEQFF.

The J gene is TRBJ2-4, the V gene TRBV6-2 or TRBV6-3; TRBD1 aligns across 7 bases. Germline V gene data show CDR1 as MNHEY and CDR2 as SVGEGT. CDR3 length: 17 residues. Losses at the gene ends were 5 bases for V and 0 bases for J; bases not matched to a gene: 10. In DNA form, the CDR3 reads TGTGCCAGCAGTCTAGGCCCGGGACAGCCAGCCAAAAACATTCAGTACTTC. It is translated as CASSLGPGQPAKNIQYF.

The V and J genes are TRBV6-2 or TRBV6-3 and TRBJ1-1; 10 positions agree with TRBD1. The CDR3 extends over 15 amino acids. CDR1 and CDR2 from the germline V gene are MNHEY and SVGEGT. The trim removed 6 bases at V and 4 bases at J, leaving 8 bases unmatched. The CDR3 is CASRRPGQGSTEAFF. The CDR3, as DNA: TGTGCCAGCAGACGCCCGGGACAGGGGAGCACTGAAGCTTTCTTT.

This clonotype was seen a few times. This chain uses TRBV7-8 with TRBJ1-2, with 7 nucleotides matching TRBD1. The CDR3 covers 15 residues. After removal of 2 bases from V and 0 bases from J, the junction contained 3 bases not matched to a gene. Germline CDR1 SGHVS, CDR2 FQNEAQ. The chain's CDR3 is CASSLSTGANYGYTF. CDR3 coding DNA: TGTGCCAGCAGCTTATCCACAGGGGCTAACTATGGCTACACCTTC.

This clonotype has more than one count but fewer than ten. The genes are TRBV7-2 and TRBJ2-3; 7 bases fit TRBD1. V trimming: 3 bases; J trimming: 4 bases; junction bases outside the gene matches: 4. The germline V gene has CDR1 SGHTA and CDR2 FQGNSA. The CDR3 runs 14 residues. In nucleotides, the CDR3 is TGTGCCAGCAGCTTCGACAGGGTTGCAGATACGCAGTATTTT. It codes for CASSFDRVADTQYF. The variable domain in full, completed from reference TRBV7-2 and TRBJ2-3, reads GAGVSQSPSNKVTEKGKDVELRCDPISGHTALYWYRQSLGQGLEFLIYFQGNSAPDKSGLPSDRFSAERTGGSVSTLTIQRTQQEDSAVYLCASSFDRVADTQYFGPGTRLTVL.

This rearrangement joins TRBV5-1 to TRBJ1-1; 7 bases match TRBD1. This CDR3 region has 14 residues. Germline V CDR1 and CDR2: SGHRS, YFSETQ. With V trimmed by 4 bases and J by 4 bases, 7 bases remained unmatched. The CDR3 DNA follows: TGCGCCAGCAGCAAAGGGACAGCCTCCACTGAAGCTTTCTTT. It is translated as CASSKGTASTEAFF.

The J gene is TRBJ2-1, the V gene TRBV14, with D unclear. Germline CDR1 and CDR2: SGHDN and FVKESK. V lost 1 base and J 12 bases, leaving 13 bases between the germline ends. This CDR3 has 13 residues. This chain's CDR3 is CASSQGLAYGQFF. CDR3 nucleotide sequence: TGTGCCAGCAGCCAAGGACTGGCATATGGGCAGTTCTTC.

This clonotype showed up just a few times. The rearrangement joins TRBV6-5 to TRBJ2-1; maybe TRBD2 (5 bases). The germline V gene encodes CDR1 MNHEY and CDR2 SVGAGI. V lost 6 bases and J lost 3, with 15 bases in between. The CDR3 length is 15 residues. The CDR3 DNA reads as TGTGCCAGCAGATTTCAATTTCGGGGCTACAATGAGCAGTTCTTC. Its protein is CASRFQFRGYNEQFF.

This clonotype has more than one count but fewer than ten. V and J are TRBV28 and TRBJ1-5, with 10 bases lining up with TRBD1. The CDR3 has 14 residues. With 6 bases clipped from V and 6 bases from J, the junction kept 5 bases outside the gene matches. CDR1 and CDR2 from the germline V gene are MDHEN and SYDVKM. The CDR3 DNA is TGTGCCAGCAGGGGGGGACAGGGGAGTCAGCCCCAGCATTTT. It codes for CASRGGQGSQPQHF.

This clonotype appeared a few times. The chain recombines TRBV7-9 with TRBJ2-1; D gene unclear. The CDR3 loop spans 14 amino acids. The V gene's germline CDR1 is SEHNR and CDR2 FQNEAQ (reference sequence). V was cut by 0 bases and J by 6 bases, with 9 bases left in between. The CDR3 coding sequence is TGTGCCAGCAGCTTAGCGCACTCGGCCAATGAGCAGTTCTTC. This translates into CASSLAHSANEQFF. Full variable domain (remainder filled in from reference TRBV7-9 and TRBJ2-1): DTGVSQNPRHKITKRGQNVTFRCDPISEHNRLYWYRQTLGQGPEFLTYFQNEAQLEKSRLLSDRFSAERPKGSFSTLEIQRTEQGDSAMYLCASSLAHSANEQFFGPGTRLTVL.

The V and J genes are TRBV28 and TRBJ2-3, with 13 bases lining up with TRBD2. The CDR3 contains 17 residues. Germline V CDR1 and CDR2: MDHEN, SYDVKM. V lost 1 base and J lost 2; bases outside the gene matches: 3. As DNA, the CDR3 is TGTGCCAGCAGTTTATTACTAGCGGGAGGGCCCACAGATACGCAGTATTTT. Encoded protein: CASSLLLAGGPTDTQYF.